This T cell receptor (beta chain) was retrieved from a study of OX40 agonist ivuxolimab in advanced cancers. About the research overall: Intravenous ivuxolimab at 0.01 to 10 mg/kg was given to patients every 2 weeks. Patients with hepatocellular carcinoma, melanoma, renal cell or head and neck cancer made up the dose-escalation patients. One hepatocellular carcinoma and a couple of cutaneous melanoma patients partially responded.

TCRdb's copy holds only in-frame clones and misses some; the assay was immunoSEQ multiplex PCR. The sample holds tens of thousands of clones; around 87% are singletons and the top ten take around 15%. On this clone itself: Antigen specificity is unknown.

Trimming shortened V by 7 bases and J by 7 bases, and 23 bases separated the two germline ends. Germline-derived CDR1 and CDR2 are SGHVS and FQNEAQ. The CDR3 consists of 16 residues. Study conclusions and caveats: Antigens targeted by the expanded peripheral T cells were not determined.

The clonotype was recovered from an adult with an advanced solid tumor such as melanoma, head and neck, liver or kidney cancer. This chain joins TRBV7-8 and TRBJ2-1; the D gene could be TRBD1 or TRBD2 (5 bases each). The source material was CD4+ or CD8+ T cells sorted from blood, sampled in a trial of the OX40 agonist ivuxolimab. The CDR3 sequence is CASTKKVGDLGNEQFF. The CDR3 DNA sequence: TGTGCCAGCACCAAAAAGGTGGGGGATTTGGGGAATGAGCAGTTCTTC.